Below are 4 T cell receptor beta chains sequenced from a single sample in a study of T cell repertoires in cytomegalovirus infection. Antigen specificity for these receptors is unknown. TCRdb used MiXCR to reprocess the reads, holding one entry per CDR3 protein. Here the sample spans around 900,000 distinct CDR3 sequences, 30% to 40% being singletons. The specimen was cultured CD8+ T cells from PBMCs, collected from culture after CMV antigen stimulation. The receptors stem from a human donor in good health (CMV status not recorded). Some clones in this sample may be carry-over from other donors' samples.

The table lists this clonotype with a few counts. The gene calls are TRBV5-1 and TRBJ2-1; 11 positions agree with TRBD2. The V gene's germline CDR1 is SGHRS and CDR2 YFSETQ. Losses at the gene ends were 3 bases for V and 0 bases for J; bases not matched to a gene: 8. The CDR3 covers 18 residues. The CDR3 nucleotides are TGCGCCAGCAGCTGGCTAGCGGGGGGTCCGAGCTCCTACAATGAGCAGTTCTTC. It is translated as CASSWLAGGPSSYNEQFF.

The gene calls are TRBV4-2 and TRBJ2-2, with a possible D match to TRBD2 (5 bases). Trimming took 0 bases from V and 6 from J, leaving 14 bases between them. The CDR3 totals 16 residues. Germline V gene data show CDR1 as LGHNA and CDR2 as YNFKEQ. CDR3 region: CASSQDRERAAGELFF. CDR3 coding DNA: TGTGCCAGCAGCCAAGATAGAGAGAGGGCCGCCGGGGAGCTGTTTTTT.

This clonotype was seen more than once but under ten times. The V and J genes are TRBV7-9 and TRBJ1-1, with 9 nucleotides matching TRBD1. From germline, CDR1 is SEHNR and CDR2 FQNEAQ (reference sequence). Trimming took 2 bases from V and 8 from J; bases not matched to a gene: 6. The CDR3 spans 14 residues. As DNA, the CDR3 is TGTGCCAGCAGCTTACGGACAGGGGAGAGAGAAGCTTTCTTT. Translating gives CASSLRTGEREAFF.

This clonotype has a count of ten or more. The CDR3 region is CASSFGTGFQAFF. CDR3 in DNA: TGTGCCAGCAGCTTCGGGACAGGTTTTCAAGCTTTCTTT. V and J are TRBV7-6 and TRBJ1-1, with 8 bases lining up with TRBD1. Germline lookup yields CDR1 SGHVS and CDR2 FNYEAQ. J gave up 9 bases and V 3 bases, and 6 bases lay outside the gene matches. The CDR3 contains 13 residues. The whole variable domain, filled in from reference TRBV7-6 and TRBJ1-1, reads GAGVSQSPRYKVTKRGQDVALRCDPISGHVSLYWYRQALGQGPEFLTYFNYEAQQDKSGLPNDRFSAERPEGSISTLTIQRTEQRDSAMYRCASSFGTGFQAFFGQGTRLTVV.